Following are 25 T cell receptor beta chains from one sample sequenced in a study of response to subunit inactivated influenza vaccine listed by TCRdb under 2018. The sample's time point label, in plain terms: more than 40 days after influenza vaccine administration. The library relied on RT-PCR. Sequenced on an Illumina HiSeq 2500. TCRdb reprocessing: public reads trimmed at Q25 with fastp, clones called with MiXCR, in-frame beta chains kept. Rows merge per CDR3 protein into single entries with the most common DNA and genes. The sample table lists 430,000 or so distinct CDR3 sequences, approximately 9.9% of them with a count of one. Approximately 12% of the sample is held by the ten biggest clonotypes. The material was PBMCs from blood, obtained about 40 days after vaccination. Source of these receptors: a man aged 45-65 years who received an inactivated influenza vaccine. Donor details come from another sample of the same person, matched by shared clones.

In this sample, this clonotype turned up a few times. The rearrangement links TRBV14 to TRBJ2-1; D is ambiguous. The CDR3 length is 14 residues. The V end lost 0 bases, the J end lost 7 bases, and 10 bases lay between the germline ends. Germline V gene data show CDR1 as SGHDN and CDR2 as FVKESK. In DNA, the CDR3 is TGTGCCAGCAGCCAAGACGTGGAGACAAATGAGCAGTTCTTC. Translating it yields CASSQDVETNEQFF.

This chain's CDR3 is CASSSRTQNSGNTIYF. As DNA, the CDR3 is TGTGCCAGCAGCTCAAGGACACAGAACTCTGGAAACACCATATATTTT. V usage is TRBV9 and J usage is TRBJ1-3, with D perhaps TRBD1 (5 bases). Germline values: CDR1 SGDLS, CDR2 YYNGEE. The CDR3 sequence is 16 residues long. The V end was cut by 4 bases, the J end by 0 bases, with 14 bases between.

V gene TRBV7-2 combines with J gene TRBJ2-7; 9 positions match TRBD1. The CDR3 has 16 amino acids. V dropped 5 bases and J dropped 0; count of bases not matched to a gene: 8. Looked up from germline, CDR1 is SGHTA and CDR2 is FQGNSA. CDR3 loop: CASSPQGAGSSYEQYF. The CDR3, as DNA: TGTGCCAGCAGCCCACAGGGGGCAGGGAGCTCCTACGAGCAGTACTTC.

This clonotype was detected many times. This chain joins TRBV4-3 and TRBJ1-2; D gene unclear. V dropped 0 bases and J dropped 2 bases, with 7 bases sitting between them. The CDR3 has 14 amino acids. Looked up from germline, CDR1 is LGHNA and CDR2 is YSLEER. CDR3 protein: CASSQEAANYGYTF. The CDR3 DNA sequence: TGCGCCAGCAGCCAAGAGGCTGCGAACTATGGCTACACCTTC.

The rearrangement uses TRBV5-6 and TRBJ2-7; D might be TRBD1 or TRBD2, each matching 5 bases. CDR1 is SGHDT, CDR2 YYEEEE, per germline. Trimming left V 0 bases short and J 3 bases short, with 13 bases between. The CDR3 has 15 amino acids. As DNA, the CDR3 is TGTGCCAGCAGCTTGGAACGGGGCCGGAACTACGAGCAGTACTTC. Translated: CASSLERGRNYEQYF.

Ten or more counts support this clonotype. The chain carries TRBV18 and TRBJ2-5; unclear D gene. The CDR3 sequence is 13 residues long. Germline lookup yields CDR1 KGHSH and CDR2 LQKENI. The ends were cut back, 4 bases at V and 1 base at J, with 7 bases in the middle. CDR3 DNA sequence: TGTGCCAGCTCACGGGATTTCCAAGAGACCCAGTACTTC. Translated, it gives CASSRDFQETQYF.

In its sample, this clonotype was seen a few times. The chain combines TRBV29-1 with TRBJ2-5; tentative D call: TRBD2 (6 bases). V dropped 0 bases and J dropped 7 bases, with 12 bases sitting between them. The CDR3 sequence is 13 residues long. Germline V lookup: CDR1 SQVTM, CDR2 ANQGSEA. CDR3 sequence: CSVEEGRRGTQYF. The CDR3 DNA reads as TGCAGCGTTGAAGAGGGGAGGAGGGGGACCCAGTACTTC.

This clonotype was recorded at least ten times. The CDR3 DNA follows: TGTGCCAGCAGAATGAGGAGCCAGGGTCCCGAAAAACTGTTTTTT. It codes for CASRMRSQGPEKLFF. The rearrangement joins TRBV27 to TRBJ1-4, with D possibly TRBD1 on 5 matching bases. Germline CDR1 MNHEY, CDR2 SMNVEV (reference sequence). This CDR3 contains 15 residues. V lost 6 bases and J 8 bases, leaving 19 bases between the germline ends.

The chain has TRBV12-3 or TRBV12-4 and TRBJ2-2, with D uncertain. This CDR3 is built from 15 residues. The V and J ends lost 2 bases and 4 bases respectively, with 11 bases between them. This CDR3 is CASSLRGVATGELFF. The CDR3 DNA sequence: TGTGCCAGCAGTTTAAGAGGAGTTGCCACCGGGGAGCTGTTTTTT.

This chain connects TRBV9 to TRBJ2-5, with a weak D call TRBD2 (7 bases). Trimming pared 4 bases from V and 3 bases from J, leaving 13 bases between. The CDR3 has 14 amino acids. CDR1 and CDR2 from the germline V gene are SGDLS and YYNGEE. The CDR3 bases are TGTGCCAGCAGCCGAGGGGGGGTGGAAGAGACCCAGTACTTC. This gives the protein CASSRGGVEETQYF.

In DNA form, the CDR3 reads TGTGCCAGCTCACCCCTGGGACTAGCTGGGGAGCAGTACTTC. Translated, it gives CASSPLGLAGEQYF. The genes are TRBV18 and TRBJ2-7; 9 bases are a match to TRBD2. The CDR3 is 14 amino acids. The J segment lost 7 bases and the V segment lost 3 bases, leaving 7 bases of the junction unmatched. Per the germline V gene, CDR1 is KGHSH and CDR2 is LQKENI.

This clonotype was counted at least ten times. The V call is TRBV7-9, the J call TRBJ2-1, with D maybe TRBD2 (6 bases). V lost 7 bases to trimming and J lost 3 bases, with 19 bases between them. CDR3 size: 16 residues. CDR1 SEHNR and CDR2 FQNEAQ come from the germline V gene (reference sequence). DNA of the CDR3: TGTGCCAGCATAAACCTCCTGGGACTCCTCTACAATGAGCAGTTCTTC. Translated: CASINLLGLLYNEQFF.

This clonotype was detected many times. The chain uses TRBV7-9 and TRBJ2-1, with 13 bases lining up with TRBD2. The CDR3 runs 16 residues. Germline V gene sequence: CDR1 SEHNR, CDR2 FQNEAQ (reference sequence). With V trimmed by 5 bases and J by 2 bases, 3 bases remained unmatched. CDR3 DNA sequence: TGTGCCAGCAGCGTGACTAGCGGGAGGACCTACAATGAGCAGTTCTTC. Translation: CASSVTSGRTYNEQFF. Variable domain in full (rest from reference TRBV7-9 and TRBJ2-1): DTGVSQNPRHKITKRGQNVTFRCDPISEHNRLYWYRQTLGQGPEFLTYFQNEAQLEKSRLLSDRFSAERPKGSFSTLEIQRTEQGDSAMYLCASSVTSGRTYNEQFFGPGTRLTVL.

The gene calls are TRBV20-1 and TRBJ2-1; 10 bases align to TRBD1. The CDR3 length is 16 residues. CDR1 DFQATT and CDR2 SNEGSKA come from the germline V gene (reference sequence). Trimming at V came to 6 bases and at J to 2 bases, leaving 10 bases not matched to a gene. CDR3 DNA: TGCAGTGCCACAATCGCCGGGACAGGGGCCTACAATGAGCAGTTCTTC. The encoded protein is CSATIAGTGAYNEQFF.

V is TRBV29-1 and J is TRBJ2-1, with a weak D call TRBD1 (6 bases). This CDR3 has 11 amino acids. Per the germline V gene, CDR1 is SQVTM and CDR2 is ANQGSEA. The V end lost 4 bases, the J end lost 6 bases, and 7 bases lay between the germline ends. This CDR3 reads CSVVGGNEQFF. CDR3 sequence (DNA): TGCAGCGTTGTAGGGGGCAATGAGCAGTTCTTC.

This clonotype was recorded many times. The rearrangement links TRBV6-2 or TRBV6-3 to TRBJ2-1; D ambiguous. This CDR3 spans 18 amino acids. Trimming cost V 4 bases and J 3 bases, with 22 bases left between them. Germline CDR1 and CDR2: MNHEY and SVGEGT. CDR3 amino acids: CASSFDLRTPGLYNEQFF. In DNA form, the CDR3 reads TGTGCCAGCAGTTTTGACTTGCGGACCCCAGGCCTCTACAATGAGCAGTTCTTC.

The table lists this clonotype with a few counts. The V gene is TRBV20-1, the J gene TRBJ1-2, with D unresolved. V was shortened by 0 bases and J by 6 bases, with 11 bases between the two germline ends. Germline CDR1 and CDR2: DFQATT and SNEGSKA (reference sequence). The CDR3 has 13 residues. The CDR3 nucleotides read TGCAGTGCTAGAGATCGGACGGAGCATGGCTACACCTTC. Residues: CSARDRTEHGYTF.

The genes are TRBV24-1 and TRBJ2-1; D might be TRBD1 or TRBD2, each matching 5 bases. V shed 4 bases and J shed 7 bases, with 19 bases lying between them. The CDR3 spans 16 residues. Germline values: CDR1 KGHDR, CDR2 SFDVKD. CDR3 loop: CATSDPLGTLRNEQFF. The CDR3 DNA reads TGTGCCACCAGTGACCCCCTCGGGACCCTCAGGAATGAGCAGTTCTTC.

This clonotype has a handful of counts. The chain employs TRBV7-2 and TRBJ2-1; D is uncertain. With 3 bases removed from V and 4 bases from J, the gap between germline ends came to 16 bases. This CDR3 is 16 amino acids long. CDR1 and CDR2 from the germline V gene are SGHTA and FQGNSA. The CDR3 sequence is CASSFASGRLYNEQFF. DNA of the CDR3: TGTGCCAGCAGCTTCGCCTCTGGGCGCTTGTACAATGAGCAGTTCTTC. The full variable domain, rest sourced from reference TRBV7-2 and TRBJ2-1, is GAGVSQSPSNKVTEKGKDVELRCDPISGHTALYWYRQSLGQGLEFLIYFQGNSAPDKSGLPSDRFSAERTGGSVSTLTIQRTQQEDSAVYLCASSFASGRLYNEQFFGPGTRLTVL.

This rearrangement joins TRBV2 to TRBJ2-1, with a possible D match to TRBD2 (5 bases). V gave up 5 bases and J gave up 10 bases, with 9 bases separating them. Germline V gene sequence: CDR1 SNHLY, CDR2 FYNNEI. The CDR3 spans 11 residues. CDR3 DNA sequence: TGTGCCAGCAGTTATAGCGTAGAGCAGTTCTTC. Amino acids: CASSYSVEQFF.

The chain combines TRBV6-1 with TRBJ2-2; 8 nucleotides line up with TRBD1. CDR3 length: 16 amino acids. Trimming removed 6 bases from V and 4 bases from J; junction bases left unmatched: 10. Germline V CDR1 and CDR2: MNHNS, SASEGT. The CDR3 DNA follows: TGTGCCAGCAGCCTCGGACAGGGACGCGGCACCGGGGAGCTGTTTTTT. It specifies CASSLGQGRGTGELFF.

A few counts support this clonotype. This chain connects TRBV29-1 to TRBJ1-1; D remains ambiguous. Per germline, CDR1 SQVTM and CDR2 ANQGSEA. V lost 4 bases and J lost 0, with 9 bases in between. The CDR3 has 13 residues. CDR3 DNA: TGCAGCGTTGTGGAGAACCTGAACACTGAAGCTTTCTTT. Residues: CSVVENLNTEAFF.

In its sample, this clonotype was seen a few times. The chain is built from TRBV20-1 and TRBJ2-7; D remains unclear. Germline V lookup: CDR1 DFQATT, CDR2 SNEGSKA (reference sequence). V dropped 3 bases and J dropped 3 bases, with 15 bases sitting between them. CDR3 length equals 14 residues. The DNA for the CDR3 is TGCAGTGCTAGGCCGCTGAGTAACTACTACGAGCAGTACTTC. Protein sequence: CSARPLSNYYEQYF.

The chain couples TRBV7-9 to TRBJ2-7; 9 nucleotides match TRBD1. This CDR3 is 16 amino acids long. The junction had 12 bases not matched to a gene; V was cut back by 5 bases and J by 4 bases. Germline CDR1 SEHNR, CDR2 FQNEAQ (reference sequence). CDR3 region: CASSPPGTGSGYEQYF. As DNA, the CDR3 is TGTGCCAGCAGCCCCCCCGGGACAGGGTCGGGGTACGAGCAGTACTTC.

This clonotype was seen only a few times. The rearrangement uses TRBV11-2 and TRBJ2-6, with 10 bases matching TRBD1. With V trimmed by 5 bases and J by 0 bases, 7 bases remained unmatched. This CDR3 spans 18 amino acids. The V gene's germline CDR1 is SGHAT and CDR2 FQNNGV. The CDR3 nucleotides are TGTGCCAGCAGCCCGGGGACAGGGGCCCTCTCTGGGGCCAACGTCCTGACTTTC. It yields the protein CASSPGTGALSGANVLTF. Drawing the rest from reference TRBV11-2 and TRBJ2-6, the complete variable domain is EAGVAQSPRYKIIEKRQSVAFWCNPISGHATLYWYQQILGQGPKLLIQFQNNGVVDDSQLPKDRFSAERLKGVDSTLKIQPAKLEDSAVYLCASSPGTGALSGANVLTFGAGSRLTVL.